A selection of T cell receptor beta chains follows, all from one sample in a study of read filtering for tumor transcriptome and immune sequencing. TCRdb ran MiXCR on the reads and lists one entry per CDR3 protein. Of around 58,000 distinct CDR3 sequences in the sample, more than 11% were seen once. Sequencing was carried out using a population of CD138-negative cells sorted from bone marrow. The receptors originated from a donor at least 40 years old with multiple myeloma. The CDR3 runs from the conserved cysteine through the conserved F or W. The D gene is left open where the match is weak. Only some rows state a clone size, as once, few, many or a class for expanded clones.

v_call	clone_size	j_call	d_call	cdr3_nt	cdr3_aa
TRBV29-1	many	TRBJ2-2	TRBD1	TGCAGCGTGACTACCGGGACAGGGCAAGTCGGGGAGCTGTTTTTT	CSVTTGTGQVGELFF
TRBV20-1	-	TRBJ2-4	-	TGCAGTGCTAGAGACCCTGGGGCCAAAAACATTCAGTACTTC	CSARDPGAKNIQYF
TRBV4-2	few	TRBJ1-1	-	TGTGCCAGCAGCCAAGGGGGGGGTGGGAACACTGAAGCTTTCTTT	CASSQGGGGNTEAFF
TRBV6-6	many	TRBJ1-5	-	TGTGCCAGCATCCCGACTAGATCCAACAATCAGCCCCAGCATTTT	CASIPTRSNNQPQHF
TRBV7-9	many	TRBJ2-1	-	TGTGCCAGCAGCCCTCCGGAGCTAGCAGAGATCTACAATGAGCAGTTCTTC	CASSPPELAEIYNEQFF
TRBV12-3/TRBV12-4	-	TRBJ1-5	-	TGTGCCAGCACCGCGGACTTGCAGCCCCAGCGTTTT	CASTADLQPQRF
TRBV6-2/TRBV6-3	many	TRBJ2-7	-	TGTGCCAGCACCCAGACTCCCCGATACGAGCAGTACTTC	CASTQTPRYEQYF
TRBV7-6	-	TRBJ2-5	TRBD2	TGTGCCAGCAGCTCGAGAGGGGGGACTAGCGGGTCACAAGAGACCCAGTACTTC	CASSSRGGTSGSQETQYF
TRBV2	few	TRBJ2-4	-	TGTGCCAGCAGTGAGGGTTCGATATCGTACTTC	CASSEGSISYF
TRBV18	-	TRBJ2-5	-	TGTGCCAGCCACAGCGGAGAAGAGACCCAGTACTTC	CASHSGEETQYF
TRBV25-1	many	TRBJ2-5	-	TGTGCCAGCACGTCTAGAGTCTGGGACCAAGAGACCCAGTACTTC	CASTSRVWDQETQYF
TRBV29-1	many	TRBJ2-2	TRBD2	TGCAGCGTTCAGCGGGACTCTTACACCGGGGAGCTGTTTTTT	CSVQRDSYTGELFF
TRBV9	few	TRBJ2-1	TRBD2	TGTGCCAGCAGCCCCCCACTAGCGCTAGGGGAGCAGTTCTTC	CASSPPLALGEQFF
TRBV30	many	TRBJ1-6	TRBD1	TGTGCCTGGAGTGTTGGGGACAGGGATAATTCACCCCTCCACTTT	CAWSVGDRDNSPLHF
TRBV7-9	few	TRBJ2-7	-	TGTGCCAGCAGCTTGATACCCGACGAGCAGTACTTC	CASSLIPDEQYF
TRBV7-2	many	TRBJ2-1	-	TGTGCCAGCAGCCCTAGGAGGACCACCGGGGATGAGCAGTTCTTC	CASSPRRTTGDEQFF
TRBV30	-	TRBJ2-7	TRBD2	TGTGCCTGGGGACCGGGACTAGCGATGTACGAGCAGTACTTC	CAWGPGLAMYEQYF
TRBV9	many	TRBJ2-7	-	TGTGCCAGCAGCGTAGCGGATAAATCCTACGAGCAGTACTTC	CASSVADKSYEQYF
TRBV29-1	-	TRBJ2-7	-	TGCAGCGTTGAACCACAGGGGAGGGGGCAGTACTTC	CSVEPQGRGQYF
TRBV7-2	many	TRBJ1-2	-	TGTGCCAGCAGCTTACTCCCAACCGGAGCTAACTATGGCTACACCTTC	CASSLLPTGANYGYTF
TRBV3-1	many	TRBJ2-3	TRBD2	TGTGCCAGCAGCCGAAGCGGGAGTGATACGCAGTATTTT	CASSRSGSDTQYF
TRBV20-1	many	TRBJ2-2	TRBD1	TGCAGTGCGTTTCCGGGACAGGGAACCGGGGAGCTGTTTTTT	CSAFPGQGTGELFF
TRBV11-3	many	TRBJ2-2	TRBD2	TGTGCCAGCAGCCCCCCGGGGATAGCGGGCACCGGGGAGCTGTTTTTT	CASSPPGIAGTGELFF
TRBV29-1	many	TRBJ2-7	-	TGCAGCGTCCGTAAACAGGGATCAGGTTACGAGCAGTACTTC	CSVRKQGSGYEQYF
TRBV11-3	many	TRBJ2-7	-	TGTGCCAGCAGCAGACAACAGGGCCCCTACGAGCAGTACTTC	CASSRQQGPYEQYF
TRBV29-1	many	TRBJ2-7	TRBD1	TGCAGCGTTGAATCGGACAGGGAAGGGACCTACGAGCAGTACTTC	CSVESDREGTYEQYF
TRBV29-1	-	TRBJ2-1	TRBD1	TGCAGCGCCCTGCCGGGGACAGGTACCTACAATGAGCAGTTCTTC	CSALPGTGTYNEQFF
TRBV5-1	many	TRBJ2-1	-	TGCGCCAGCAGCTTGATAGCGAGCTCCTACAATGAGCAGTTCTTC	CASSLIASSYNEQFF
TRBV20-1	-	TRBJ2-1	-	TGCAGTGCTAGAGATGCCAGGGGTAAGATCAATGAGCAGTTCTTC	CSARDARGKINEQFF
TRBV7-2	many	TRBJ2-1	TRBD2	TGTGCCAGCAGCTACCGGACTAGCGGGAGGACCGCTTACAATGAGCAGTTCTTC	CASSYRTSGRTAYNEQFF
TRBV21-1	-	TRBJ2-1	-	TGCGCCAGCAGCTTACCGGGACAGGGGTACAATGAGCAGTTCTTC	CASSLPGQGYNEQFF
TRBV25-1	-	TRBJ2-5	-	TGTGCCAGCGGGGAAGAAGACAACTGGTACCAAGAGACCCGGTACTTC	CASGEEDNWYQETRYF